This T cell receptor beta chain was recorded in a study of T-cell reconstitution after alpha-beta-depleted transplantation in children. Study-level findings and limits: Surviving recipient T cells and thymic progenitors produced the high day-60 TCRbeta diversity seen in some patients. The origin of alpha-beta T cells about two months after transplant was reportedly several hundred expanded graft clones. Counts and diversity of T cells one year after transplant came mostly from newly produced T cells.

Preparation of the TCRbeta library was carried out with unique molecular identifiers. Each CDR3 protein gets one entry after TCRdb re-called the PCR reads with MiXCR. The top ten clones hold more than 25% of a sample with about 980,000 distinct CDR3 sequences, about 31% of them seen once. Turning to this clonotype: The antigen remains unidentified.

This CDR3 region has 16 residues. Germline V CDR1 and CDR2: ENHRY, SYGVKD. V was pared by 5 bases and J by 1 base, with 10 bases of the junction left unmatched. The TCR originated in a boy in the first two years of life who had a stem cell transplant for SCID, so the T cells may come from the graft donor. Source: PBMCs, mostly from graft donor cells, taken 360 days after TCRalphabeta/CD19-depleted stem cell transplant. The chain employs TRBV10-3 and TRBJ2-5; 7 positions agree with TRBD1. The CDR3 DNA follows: TGTGCCATCAGTTCGACAGGGCGGTGGGCCCAAGAGACCCAGTACTTC. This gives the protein CAISSTGRWAQETQYF.